The sequence of this T cell receptor beta chain was determined in a study of T cell responses to AZD1222 COVID-19 vaccine. Overall study results and limits: Spike-specific TCRs gained breadth and depth after people received two AZD1222 doses. Nearly half of the spike-specific TCRs reportedly recognize variant regions that carry no mutations. Across spike, vaccine-associated CD4 TCRs were found, dominant at 160-218 and 743-854. Only a handful of AZD1222 recipients, roughly 6 in all, had baseline seropositivity.

Of note for this clone: The antigen is unknown.

The method was immunoSEQ multiplex PCR; TCRdb's version includes in-frame clones alone and lacks a portion of them. The data show approximately 150,000 clones, 90% seen once. The CDR3 covers 16 residues. Trimming removed 4 bases at V and 5 bases at J, with 16 bases between. Per germline, CDR1 KGHDR and CDR2 SFDVKD. This material consisted of peripheral blood, taken 28 days after the second AZD1222 dose. This TCR came from an adult who received the AZD1222 COVID-19 vaccine. This chain joins TRBV24-1 and TRBJ2-2; D gene unclear. In DNA form, the CDR3 reads TGTGCCACCAGTGACCAGACCCCTATCGGGACCGGGGAGCTGTTTTTT. Residues: CATSDQTPIGTGELFF.